The entry that follows covers one TCR beta chain sequence. Use of 60 Vbeta and 13 Jbeta primers characterized the PCR. Clones were read by immunoSEQ multiplex PCR, and TCRdb kept only the in-frame ones, dropping some. There are 65,000 to 75,000 clones in the sample; roughly 72% occur only once, and less than 7.5% lies in the top ten. The sample comes from a study of cytomegalovirus exposure and HLA in healthy donors. Overall study context: A previous analysis identified about 110 million unique TCR beta sequences derived from around 180 million T cells.

V was pared by 3 bases and J by 0 bases, with 10 bases between. Germline-derived CDR1 and CDR2 are MDHEN and SYDVKM. The CDR3 extends over 15 amino acids. The J gene is TRBJ2-3, the V gene TRBV28, with D possibly matching TRBD2 (6 bases). Sequencing input: PBMCs. The sequence was obtained from a man over 45 in good health and CMV-seronegative. The CDR3 reads CASSFQAGSTDTQYF. CDR3 in DNA: TGTGCCAGCAGTTTTCAGGCGGGAAGCACAGATACGCAGTATTTT.